The rows below give T cell receptor beta chains drawn from one sample of a study of CD8+ T cells in alopecia areata. This table comes from immunoSEQ multiplex PCR, and its TCRdb copy is limited to in-frame clones, with some not included. The table lists approximately 170,000 clones, 60% to 70% of them singletons. The sample in question was CD4+ T cells sorted from blood, obtained at week 4, from a patient treated with tofacitinib. The receptors were gathered from a human donor with alopecia areata. Each CDR3 is given with its conserved first and last residue. D genes are given only for firm matches. Not every row has a clone size; where given, it reads once, few, many or a size class.

>TRBD1|TRBJ2-1|NA|TRBV29-1
CSVNRDRALEQFF
TGCAGCGTTAACCGGGACAGGGCGCTTGAGCAGTTCTTC
>TRBD2|TRBJ2-7|NA|TRBV9
CASSASGSIYEQYF
TGTGCCAGCAGCGCCAGCGGGAGTATCTACGAGCAGTACTTC
>NA|TRBJ2-7|NA|TRBV29-1
CSAAGRYEQYF
TGCAGCGCCGCCGGTCGATACGAGCAGTACTTC
>TRBD1|TRBJ2-6|NA|TRBV6-1
CASSELWAGTGNSGANVLTF
TGTGCCAGCAGTGAGCTCTGGGCGGGGACAGGCAACTCTGGGGCCAACGTCCTGACTTTC
>NA|TRBJ2-1|once|TRBV15
CATSQDPSSYNEQFF
TGTGCCACCAGCCAGGACCCGAGCTCCTACAATGAGCAGTTCTTC
>NA|TRBJ1-5|NA|TRBV30
CAWSAQGQPQHF
TGTGCCTGGAGTGCACAGGGACAGCCCCAGCATTTT
>NA|TRBJ2-5|NA|TRBV29-1
CSFREGTQYF
TGCAGCTTTAGAGAGGGGACCCAGTACTTC
>NA|TRBJ2-1|few|TRBV5-1
CASSSTGPYNEQFF
TGCGCCAGCAGCTCCACCGGGCCCTACAATGAGCAGTTCTTC
>NA|TRBJ2-1|few|TRBV29-1
CSVERGVLNNEQFF
TGCAGCGTTGAAAGGGGGGTTCTGAACAATGAGCAGTTCTTC
>NA|TRBJ1-1|NA|TRBV27
CASSLDTGFGF
TGTGCCAGCAGTTTGGACACGGGATTTGGCTTT
>TRBD2|TRBJ2-1|few|TRBV2
CASSGPGLAGGLSYNEQFF
TGTGCCAGCAGTGGGCCGGGACTAGCGGGAGGGTTGTCCTACAATGAGCAGTTCTTC
>TRBD2|TRBJ2-2|NA|TRBV5-4
CASSSGLEAGELFF
TGTGCCAGCAGCTCGGGACTAGAGGCCGGGGAGCTGTTTTTT
>NA|TRBJ2-7|NA|TRBV30
CAWSVRGRGSEQYF
TGTGCCTGGAGTGTAAGGGGGAGGGGGTCCGAGCAGTACTTC
>NA|TRBJ2-5|NA|TRBV5-1
CASSGASQETQYF
TGCGCCAGCAGCGGGGCCTCCCAAGAGACCCAGTACTTC
>NA|TRBJ2-6|few|TRBV29-1
CSVGVLSGANVLTF
TGCAGCGTGGGGGTGCTCTCTGGGGCCAACGTCCTGACTTTC
>NA|TRBJ2-5|NA|TRBV29-1
CSVVGRGGETQYF
TGCAGCGTTGTGGGGCGAGGCGGAGAGACCCAGTACTTC
>NA|TRBJ1-2|few|TRBV5-1
CASSLETGLYGYTF
TGCGCCAGCAGCTTGGAGACAGGACTCTATGGCTACACCTTC
>NA|TRBJ2-4|NA|TRBV6-5
CASRTPGANIQYF
TGTGCCAGCAGGACCCCGGGGGCAAACATTCAGTACTTC
>NA|TRBJ1-3|NA|TRBV9
CASSGGTAGPNTIYF
TGTGCCAGCAGCGGAGGGACGGCAGGGCCCAACACCATATATTTT
>NA|TRBJ1-4|NA|TRBV11-2
CASSYGSNEKLFF
TGTGCCAGCAGCTATGGTTCTAATGAAAAACTGTTTTTT
>NA|TRBJ2-1|NA|TRBV5-1
CASSEGGSYNEQFF
TGCGCCAGCAGCGAAGGGGGGTCCTACAATGAGCAGTTCTTC
>TRBD2|TRBJ2-3|NA|TRBV27
CASSPPGGTQYF
TGTGCCAGCAGCCCCCCGGGAGGAACGCAGTATTTT
>NA|TRBJ2-1|NA|TRBV30
CAWSVLGTNEQFF
TGTGCCTGGAGTGTGTTGGGGACCAATGAGCAGTTCTTC
>TRBD1|TRBJ2-7|NA|TRBV4-3
CASSRAHGGDSSYEQYF
TGCGCCAGCAGCCGTGCCCATGGTGGGGACAGCTCCTACGAGCAGTACTTC
>NA|TRBJ1-1|NA|TRBV29-1
CSVDSAANTEAFF
TGCAGCGTTGATTCAGCAGCGAACACTGAAGCTTTCTTT
>TRBD1|TRBJ1-2|NA|TRBV30
CALTTGGYGYTF
TGTGCCCTAACGACAGGGGGCTATGGCTACACCTTC
>NA|TRBJ2-7|NA|TRBV29-1
CSGGFPYEQYF
TGCAGCGGAGGATTTCCCTACGAGCAGTACTTC
>NA|TRBJ2-5|NA|TRBV20-1
CSATFQETQYF
TGCAGTGCTACCTTCCAAGAGACCCAGTACTTC
>NA|TRBJ2-7|NA|TRBV4-3
CASSQDASSYEQYF
TGCGCCAGCAGCCAAGACGCTAGCTCCTACGAGCAGTACTTC
>TRBD2|TRBJ2-4|NA|TRBV10-3
CAISAGGRGAKNIQYF
TGTGCCATCAGTGCTGGCGGGAGGGGGGCCAAAAACATTCAGTACTTC
>TRBD2|TRBJ2-1|NA|TRBV29-1
CSVAGTSDSYNEQFF
TGCAGCGTCGCCGGGACTAGCGATAGCTACAATGAGCAGTTCTTC
>NA|TRBJ2-1|NA|TRBV30
CAWKTVTYNEQFF
TGTGCCTGGAAGACAGTCACCTACAATGAGCAGTTCTTC
>TRBD1|TRBJ1-2|NA|TRBV29-1
CSVGGRGQVWDGYTF
TGCAGCGTTGGAGGCAGGGGGCAGGTCTGGGATGGCTACACCTTC
>NA|TRBJ2-7|NA|TRBV14
CASSQDGIRIEQYF
TGTGCCAGCAGCCAAGATGGGATACGAATCGAGCAGTACTTC
>NA|TRBJ2-6|NA|TRBV7-2
CASSYRGSGANVLTF
TGTGCCAGCAGCTACCGGGGCTCTGGGGCCAACGTCCTGACTTTC
>NA|TRBJ2-5|few|TRBV30
CASGPQETQYF
TGTGCCTCAGGGCCTCAAGAGACCCAGTACTTC
>NA|TRBJ1-3|NA|TRBV29-1
CSVGPVRSGNTIYF
TGCAGCGTTGGACCGGTTCGCTCTGGAAACACCATATATTTT
>NA|TRBJ1-2|NA|TRBV29-1
CSVEQDHGYGYTF
TGCAGCGTTGAACAGGATCACGGATATGGCTACACCTTC
>NA|TRBJ1-1|few|TRBV28
CASKTAMNTEAFF
TGTGCCAGTAAAACAGCGATGAACACTGAAGCTTTCTTT
>NA|TRBJ2-7|NA|TRBV7-9
CASSLGGRGVGEQYF
TGTGCCAGCAGCTTAGGTGGCAGGGGAGTCGGCGAGCAGTACTTC
>NA|TRBJ2-2|NA|TRBV2
CASRWLSTGELFF
TGTGCCAGCAGGTGGTTAAGTACCGGGGAGCTGTTTTTT
>NA|TRBJ1-2|few|TRBV7-2
CASSLDSGTPRTNGYTF
TGTGCCAGCAGCTTAGACTCGGGGACACCGCGGACCAATGGCTACACCTTC
>TRBD1|TRBJ2-3|few|TRBV7-8
CASSTIQGAGTDTQYF
TGTGCCAGCAGCACCATACAGGGGGCAGGCACAGATACGCAGTATTTT
>NA|TRBJ2-7|NA|TRBV14
CASSQTPYEQYF
TGTGCCAGCAGCCAAACCCCCTACGAGCAGTACTTC
>NA|TRBJ2-1|NA|TRBV29-1
CSVEIAVSYNEQFF
TGCAGCGTTGAAATAGCGGTCTCCTACAATGAGCAGTTCTTC
>NA|TRBJ2-1|NA|TRBV29-1
CSVIRQGAGNEQFF
TGCAGCGTTATCCGACAGGGAGCGGGCAATGAGCAGTTCTTC
>TRBD2|TRBJ2-7|NA|TRBV29-1
CSVGTSGGTYEQYF
TGCAGCGTCGGGACTAGCGGGGGGACCTACGAGCAGTACTTC
>TRBD1|TRBJ2-1|NA|TRBV6-1
CASSERGQGAGEQFF
TGTGCCAGCAGTGAACGAGGACAGGGGGCCGGTGAGCAGTTCTTC
>NA|TRBJ1-2|NA|TRBV7-2
CASSRTGKHGYTF
TGTGCCAGCAGCCGCACAGGGAAACATGGCTACACCTTC
>NA|TRBJ1-1|NA|TRBV29-1
CSCLRDYTEAFF
TGCAGCTGCCTCAGGGACTACACTGAAGCTTTCTTT
>NA|TRBJ1-5|NA|TRBV29-1
CSVGGQQNQPQHF
TGCAGCGTTGGTGGTCAGCAAAATCAGCCCCAGCATTTT
>TRBD2|TRBJ2-5|NA|TRBV10-3
CAISTSGGEETQYF
TGTGCCATCAGTACTAGCGGGGGAGAAGAGACCCAGTACTTC
>NA|TRBJ1-5|NA|TRBV30
CAWSPGSMSQPQHF
TGTGCCTGGAGTCCCGGGTCTATGTCTCAGCCCCAGCATTTT
>NA|TRBJ1-1|NA|TRBV7-2
CASSLRVPEAFF
TGTGCCAGCAGCTTACGGGTCCCTGAAGCTTTCTTT
>NA|TRBJ1-5|once|TRBV6-1
CASSRTGVSNQPQHF
TGTGCCAGCAGCAGAACAGGAGTCAGCAATCAGCCCCAGCATTTT